This entry is about one T cell receptor (beta chain). This study enrolled people aged about 18 to 90 from roughly 24 US geographic areas. Participants had their cohort set by participant-reported clinical history. In the original processing: Amplification from reference gene primers served as the basis for estimated nucleated cell counts. Method: immunoSEQ multiplex PCR; TCRdb's copy keeps in-frame clones and lacks some. The DNA was the basis for D and trimming; V, J and clone size are from that table. The table lists 200,000 to 250,000 clones, nearly 90% of them singletons. Between the trimmed V and J ends, which lost 2 bases and 5 bases, there was a span of 8 bases. CDR1 SGHRS and CDR2 YFSETQ come from the germline V gene. The CDR3 runs 13 residues. This sample stems from a study of blood T cell repertoires in COVID-19. Background on the study: In each case, the material was cDNA or gDNA derived from T cells, B-cell-depleted T cells, or PBMCs.

Sequencing was performed on PBMCs or T cells enriched from blood (not recorded which). The chain is built from TRBV5-1 and TRBJ2-1; D is unclear. The sequence was collected from a man aged 30 to 45 who had been exposed to COVID-19. In DNA, the CDR3 is TGCGCCAGCAGCTTCGACTGGAACAATGAGCAGTTCTTC. This codes for CASSFDWNNEQFF.